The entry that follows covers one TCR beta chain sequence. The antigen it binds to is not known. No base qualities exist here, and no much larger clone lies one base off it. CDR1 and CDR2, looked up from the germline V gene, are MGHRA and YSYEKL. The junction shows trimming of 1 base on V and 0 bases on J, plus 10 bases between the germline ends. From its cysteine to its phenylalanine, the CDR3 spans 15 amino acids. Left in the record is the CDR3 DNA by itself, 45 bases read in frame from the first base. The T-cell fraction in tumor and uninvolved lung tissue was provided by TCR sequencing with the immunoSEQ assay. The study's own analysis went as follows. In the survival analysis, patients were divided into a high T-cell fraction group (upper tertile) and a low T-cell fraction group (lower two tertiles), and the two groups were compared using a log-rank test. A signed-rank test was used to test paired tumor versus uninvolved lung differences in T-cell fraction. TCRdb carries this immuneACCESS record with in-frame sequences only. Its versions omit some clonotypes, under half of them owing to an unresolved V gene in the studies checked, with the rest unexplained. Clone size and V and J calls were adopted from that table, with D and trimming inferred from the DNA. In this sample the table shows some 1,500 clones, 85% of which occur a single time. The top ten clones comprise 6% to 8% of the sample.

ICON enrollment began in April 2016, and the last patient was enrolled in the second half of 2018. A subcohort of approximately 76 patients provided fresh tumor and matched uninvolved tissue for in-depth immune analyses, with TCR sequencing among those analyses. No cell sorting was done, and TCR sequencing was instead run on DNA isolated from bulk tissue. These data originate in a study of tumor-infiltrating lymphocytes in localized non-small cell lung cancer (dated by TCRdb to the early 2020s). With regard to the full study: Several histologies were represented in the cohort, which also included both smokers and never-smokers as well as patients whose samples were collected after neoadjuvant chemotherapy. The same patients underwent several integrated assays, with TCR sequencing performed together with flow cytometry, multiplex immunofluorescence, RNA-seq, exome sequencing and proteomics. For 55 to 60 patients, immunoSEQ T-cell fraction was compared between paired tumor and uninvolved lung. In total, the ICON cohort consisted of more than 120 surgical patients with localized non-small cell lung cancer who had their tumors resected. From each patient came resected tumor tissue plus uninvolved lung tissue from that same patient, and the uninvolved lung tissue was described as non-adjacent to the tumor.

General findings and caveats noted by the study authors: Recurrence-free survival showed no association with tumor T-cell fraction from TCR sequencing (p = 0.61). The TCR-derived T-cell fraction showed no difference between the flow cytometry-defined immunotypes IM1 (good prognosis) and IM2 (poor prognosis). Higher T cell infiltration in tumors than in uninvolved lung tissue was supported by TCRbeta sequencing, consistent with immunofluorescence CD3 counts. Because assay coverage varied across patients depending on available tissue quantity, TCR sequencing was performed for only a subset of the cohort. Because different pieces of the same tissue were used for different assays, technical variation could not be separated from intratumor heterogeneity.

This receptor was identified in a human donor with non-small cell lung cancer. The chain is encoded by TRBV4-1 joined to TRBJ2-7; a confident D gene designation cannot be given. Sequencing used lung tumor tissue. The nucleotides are TGCGCCAGCAGCCAAGGATCCGGGTTCTCCTACGAGCAGTACTTC. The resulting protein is CASSQGSGFSYEQYF.